This T cell receptor (beta chain) was found in a study of identical twins. Through template switching, a universal primer site was introduced, and the cDNA contained unique molecular identifiers. TCRdb re-derived calls from the 5' RACE reads in MiXCR, one entry per CDR3 protein. The sample comprises approximately 690,000 distinct CDR3 sequences, approximately 6.1% of which are singletons, and roughly 1.8% rests with the top ten. This CDR3 region has 13 residues. Germline V gene lookup returns CDR1 LGHDT and CDR2 YNNKEL (reference sequence). Trimming took off 6 bases at V and 1 base at J, with 9 bases between the two ends. Concerning this clonotype: Its target is not known.

General study results and limits: Abundant beta clonotypes from cord blood had fewer insertions, unlike memory repertoires, which showed none. In zero-insertion analyses, partial confounding could arise from invariant MAIT and iNKT cells.

Input material: naive T cells sorted from blood. The receptor was derived from a man younger than 35 in good health. The chain joins TRBV3-1 to TRBJ1-1, with D tentatively TRBD1 (5 bases). The CDR3: CASRRQSNTEAFF. Here the CDR3 DNA reads TGTGCCAGCAGGAGACAGTCGAACACTGAAGCTTTCTTT.